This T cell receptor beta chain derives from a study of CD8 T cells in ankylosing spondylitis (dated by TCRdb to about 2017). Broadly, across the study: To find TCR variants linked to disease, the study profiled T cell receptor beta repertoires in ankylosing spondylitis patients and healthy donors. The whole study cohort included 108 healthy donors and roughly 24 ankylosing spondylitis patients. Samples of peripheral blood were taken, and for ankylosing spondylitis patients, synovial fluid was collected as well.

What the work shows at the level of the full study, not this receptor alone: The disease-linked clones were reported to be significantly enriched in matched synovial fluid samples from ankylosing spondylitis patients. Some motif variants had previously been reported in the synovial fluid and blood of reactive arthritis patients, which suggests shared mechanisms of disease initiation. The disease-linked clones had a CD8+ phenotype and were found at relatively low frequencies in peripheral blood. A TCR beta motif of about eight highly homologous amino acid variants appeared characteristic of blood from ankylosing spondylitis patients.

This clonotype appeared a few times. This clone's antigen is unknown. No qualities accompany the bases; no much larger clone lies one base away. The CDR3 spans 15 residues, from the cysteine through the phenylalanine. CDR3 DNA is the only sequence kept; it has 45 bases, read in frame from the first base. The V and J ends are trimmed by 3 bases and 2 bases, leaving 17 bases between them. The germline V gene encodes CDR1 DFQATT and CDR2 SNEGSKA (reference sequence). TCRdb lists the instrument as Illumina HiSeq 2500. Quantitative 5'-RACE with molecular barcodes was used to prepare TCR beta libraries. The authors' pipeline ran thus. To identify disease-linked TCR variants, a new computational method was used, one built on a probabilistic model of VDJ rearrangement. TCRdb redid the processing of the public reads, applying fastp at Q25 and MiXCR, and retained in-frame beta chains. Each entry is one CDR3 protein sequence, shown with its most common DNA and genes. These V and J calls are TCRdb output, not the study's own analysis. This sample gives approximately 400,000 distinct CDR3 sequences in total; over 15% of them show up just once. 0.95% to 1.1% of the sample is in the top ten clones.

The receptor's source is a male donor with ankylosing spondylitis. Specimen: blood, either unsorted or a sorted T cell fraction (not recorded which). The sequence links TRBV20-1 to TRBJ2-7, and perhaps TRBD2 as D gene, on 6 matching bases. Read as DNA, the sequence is TGCAGTGCTAGGGGGCTGGCGGGAAAACCCTACGAGCAGTACTTC. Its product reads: CSARGLAGKPYEQYF.